The source of this T cell receptor (beta chain) is a study of shared clonotypes between healthy human individuals. This clone was counted a single time. Its target is not known. Data came from immunoSEQ multiplex PCR; TCRdb stores just in-frame clones and leaves some out. The profile shows approximately 2.1 million clones, more than 80% of them singletons. Notes on the study in general: Sequencing depth was predicted to influence how clonotypes are shared among donors.

The CDR3 is 13 residues long. The germline V and J ends were trimmed by 2 bases and 8 bases, with 11 bases remaining between them. The germline V gene encodes CDR1 SGDLS and CDR2 YYNGEE. The receptor was derived from a man in his late teens or twenties in good health. Some clones in this sample may be carry-over from other donors' samples. Sequencing input: naive CD4+ T cells from PBMCs. Subset noted: CD45RA+ positively selected. The chain recombines TRBV9 with TRBJ2-1; no definite D call. The CDR3 loop reads CASSVDALDEQFF. The CDR3 region has the DNA TGTGCCAGCAGCGTTGACGCTCTCGATGAGCAGTTCTTC.